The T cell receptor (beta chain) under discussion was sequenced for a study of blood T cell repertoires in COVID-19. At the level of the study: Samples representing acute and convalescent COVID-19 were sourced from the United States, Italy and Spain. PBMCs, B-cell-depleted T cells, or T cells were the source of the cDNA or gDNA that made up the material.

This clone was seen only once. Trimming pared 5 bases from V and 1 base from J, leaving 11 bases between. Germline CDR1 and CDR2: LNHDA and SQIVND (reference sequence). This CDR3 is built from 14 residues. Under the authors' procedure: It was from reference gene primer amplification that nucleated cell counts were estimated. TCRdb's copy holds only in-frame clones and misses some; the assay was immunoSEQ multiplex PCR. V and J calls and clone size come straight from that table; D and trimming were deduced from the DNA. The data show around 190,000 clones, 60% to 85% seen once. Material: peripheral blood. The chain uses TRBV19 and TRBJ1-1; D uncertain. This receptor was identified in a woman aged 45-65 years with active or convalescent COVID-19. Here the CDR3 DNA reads TGTGCCAGTAGTCCCCGCGGAGGGAACACTGAAGCTTTCTTT. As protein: CASSPRGGNTEAFF. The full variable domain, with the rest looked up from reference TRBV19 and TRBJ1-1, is DGGITQSPKYLFRKEGQNVTLSCEQNLNHDAMYWYRQDPGQGLRLIYYSQIVNDFQKGDIAEGYSVSREKKESFPLTVTSAQKNPTAFYLCASSPRGGNTEAFFGQGTRLTVV.